The 11 T cell receptor beta chains reported below all come from one sample, sequenced in a study of blood T cells in healthy people across ages. Combining a sample-barcoded 5' primer with a J-beta primer mix, a second PCR ran for 7 to 11 cycles. From the 5' RACE reads, TCRdb called clonotypes with MiXCR, one entry per CDR3 protein. The data contain around 1.7 million distinct CDR3 sequences, 28% of them singletons. Sequencing was carried out using blood. The origin of the receptors is a woman in her 30s in good health.

The genes are TRBV20-1 and TRBJ2-1; 11 bases align to TRBD1. The V and J ends lost 6 bases and 1 base, in that order; junction bases with no gene match: 14. The CDR3 contains 18 residues. Germline-derived CDR1 and CDR2 are DFQATT and SNEGSKA (reference sequence). CDR3 amino acids: CSAQGTGGLAESYNEQFF. The CDR3, as DNA: TGCAGTGCCCAAGGGACAGGGGGTCTAGCGGAGTCCTACAATGAGCAGTTCTTC.

This clonotype was counted many times. The rearrangement uses TRBV7-8 and TRBJ2-7; no reliable D call. The CDR3 is 15 amino acids. Germline-derived CDR1 and CDR2 are SGHVS and FQNEAQ. The germline V and J ends were trimmed by 2 bases and 2 bases, with 13 bases remaining between them. CDR3 coding DNA: TGTGCCAGCAGCTTAAGGTTTGGCCCCACCTACGAGCAGTACTTC. Translating it yields CASSLRFGPTYEQYF.

Turning to this clonotype: A read error may be the cause here, since a much bigger clone is one base away. The rearrangement links TRBV5-1 to TRBJ2-1; D possibly corresponds to TRBD1 (6 bases). This CDR3 is built from 15 residues. Germline CDR1 reads SGHRS; CDR2 reads YFSETQ. CDR3 region: CAGSPGQSSYNEQFF. Here the CDR3 DNA reads TGCGCCGGCAGCCCCGGACAGAGTTCTTACAATGAGCAGTTCTTC.

J is TRBJ2-7 and V is TRBV6-5; 8 bases agree with TRBD2. The CDR3 has 16 residues. CDR1 and CDR2 (germline): MNHEY, SVGAGI. The junction had 17 bases not matched to a gene; V was cut back by 6 bases and J by 7 bases. CDR3 bases: TGTGCCAGCAGCCCCAGCGGGGGCCTCTCCTACAATGAGCAGTACTTC. Amino acid sequence: CASSPSGGLSYNEQYF.

This clonotype was counted a few times. The chain joins TRBV20-1 to TRBJ1-6; no definite D call. The CDR3 is 13 amino acids. The V gene lost 5 bases and the J gene lost 8 bases, with 13 bases spanning the gap. The V gene's germline CDR1 is DFQATT and CDR2 SNEGSKA (reference sequence). The CDR3 DNA is TGCAGTGCTCCTGGTCCTTGGGATTCACCCCTCCACTTT. It specifies CSAPGPWDSPLHF.

This clonotype turned up a few times. The chain combines TRBV5-1 with TRBJ1-2; 9 bases are shared with TRBD1. Germline V gene sequence: CDR1 SGHRS, CDR2 YFSETQ. CDR3 size: 16 residues. V was pared by 4 bases and J by 1 base, with 8 bases of the junction left unmatched. The CDR3 region is CASSIGDRAINYGYTF. Written as DNA, the CDR3 is TGCGCCAGCAGCATCGGGGACAGGGCTATTAACTATGGCTACACCTTC.

The chain uses TRBV7-9 and TRBJ2-1, with 15 positions matching TRBD2. The ends lost 3 bases at V and 7 bases at J; junction bases unmatched: 4. From germline, CDR1 is SEHNR and CDR2 FQNEAQ (reference sequence). The CDR3 spans 16 residues. CDR3 coding DNA: TGTGCCAGCAGCTTCGGACTAGCGGGGGGGGAGAATGAGCAGTTCTTC. It translates to CASSFGLAGGENEQFF.

This clonotype was counted a few times. This chain links TRBV5-1 with TRBJ2-5; TRBD2 aligns across 9 bases. V was pared by 2 bases and J by 1 base, with 3 bases of the junction left unmatched. This CDR3 contains 15 residues. Germline assignment: CDR1 SGHRS and CDR2 YFSETQ. The CDR3 bases are TGCGCCAGCAGCTTTATTAGCGGGGGCCAAGAGACCCAGTACTTC. Protein product: CASSFISGGQETQYF.

The chain employs TRBV11-1 and TRBJ1-1, with D possibly TRBD1 on 5 matching bases. V lost 2 bases and J lost 2, with 12 bases in between. The CDR3 spans 15 residues. Germline CDR1 reads SGHAT; CDR2 reads FQDESV (reference sequence). The CDR3 loop reads CASSLSRDGNTEAFF. The CDR3 DNA sequence: TGTGCCAGCAGCTTATCCCGGGACGGCAACACTGAAGCTTTCTTT. The full variable domain, rest sourced from reference TRBV11-1 and TRBJ1-1, is EAEVAQSPRYKITEKSQAVAFWCDPISGHATLYWYRQILGQGPELLVQFQDESVVDDSQLPKDRFSAERLKGVDSTLKIQPAELGDSAMYLCASSLSRDGNTEAFFGQGTRLTVV.

To note about this clonotype: The junction differs from germline at one of its ends, possibly a read error. The chain uses TRBV12-3 or TRBV12-4 and TRBJ2-5; TRBD1 agrees at 9 bases. The CDR3 has 15 residues. CDR3 nucleotides: TGTACCAGCAGTTATTGGACAGGGGAGCAAGAGACCCAGTACTTC. Translating it yields CTSSYWTGEQETQYF.

A word on this clonotype: The germline gene is not matched at one end of the junction; a read error may be the cause. This rearrangement joins TRBV4-1 to TRBJ2-3; D assignment may be TRBD1 or TRBD2 (5 bases each). The CDR3 length is 17 residues. CDR1 MGHRA and CDR2 YSYEKL come from the germline V gene. The CDR3 protein is CASSQESGHEGPDTQDF. The CDR3 DNA follows: TGCGCCAGCAGCCAAGAAAGTGGCCATGAGGGGCCAGATACGCAGGATTTT.